The 8 T cell receptor beta chains reported below all come from one sample, sequenced in a study of cytomegalovirus exposure and HLA in healthy donors. The primer mix had 60 Vbeta and 13 Jbeta primers. Sequencing was performed with immunoSEQ multiplex PCR; in TCRdb, only in-frame clones are kept and a portion is missing. The sample holds 130,000 or so clones; roughly 79% are singletons and the top ten take roughly 1.5%. The material sequenced was PBMCs. Source of these receptors: a woman between 18 and 30 years old in good health and CMV-seronegative.

This sequence joins TRBV14 and TRBJ1-6, with 8 bases identical to TRBD1. Per the germline V gene, CDR1 is SGHDN and CDR2 is FVKESK. This CDR3 is built from 15 residues. V gave up 4 bases and J gave up 17 bases; unmatched junction bases: 16. In DNA, the CDR3 is TGTGCCAGCAGCCTAGACAGCGTCAGGGGGCGCGAAATCCACTTT. Translated: CASSLDSVRGREIHF.

The J gene is TRBJ1-5, the V gene TRBV18; weak D call: TRBD1 (5 bases). Germline V gene lookup returns CDR1 KGHSH and CDR2 LQKENI. V was pared by 5 bases and J by 4 bases, with 9 bases between. The CDR3 length is 13 residues. Here the CDR3 DNA reads TGTGCCAGCTCAGCGAACAGGAATCAGCCCCAGCATTTT. Translating it yields CASSANRNQPQHF. Full variable domain (remainder filled in from reference TRBV18 and TRBJ1-5): NAGVMQNPRHLVRRRGQEARLRCSPMKGHSHVYWYRQLPEEGLKFMVYLQKENIIDESGMPKERFSAEFPKEGPSILRIQQVVRGDSAAYFCASSANRNQPQHFGDGTRLSIL.

The CDR3 sequence is CASRLAGGLSYEQYF. CDR3 DNA sequence: TGCGCCAGCAGGTTAGCGGGAGGACTATCCTACGAGCAGTACTTC. V and J are TRBV10-2 and TRBJ2-7, with 10 bases identical to TRBD2. Germline V CDR1 and CDR2: WSHSY, SAAADI. This CDR3 is built from 15 residues. The J segment lost 1 base and the V segment lost 6 bases, leaving 6 bases of the junction unmatched.

This chain connects TRBV9 to TRBJ2-5; TRBD1 matches 7 bases. CDR1 is SGDLS and CDR2 is YYNGEE in the germline V gene. The CDR3 spans 15 residues. V was pared by 3 bases and J by 4 bases, with 9 bases of the junction left unmatched. The CDR3 is CASSEWTGQGETQYF. CDR3 DNA sequence: TGTGCCAGCAGCGAGTGGACAGGCCAGGGAGAGACCCAGTACTTC.

The chain employs TRBV4-1 and TRBJ1-1, with a possible D match to TRBD1 (5 bases). V was trimmed by 1 base and J by 1 base, leaving 13 bases between them. The CDR3 totals 16 residues. Germline V gene lookup returns CDR1 MGHRA and CDR2 YSYEKL. The CDR3 is CASSQVSGAKNTEAFF. CDR3 coding DNA: TGCGCCAGCAGCCAAGTGAGCGGGGCGAAGAACACTGAAGCTTTCTTT.

The chain recombines TRBV4-1 with TRBJ2-2; 7 bases map to TRBD2. The CDR3 has 16 residues. V dropped 1 base and J dropped 1; count of bases not matched to a gene: 3. Looked up from germline, CDR1 is MGHRA and CDR2 is YSYEKL. The CDR3, as DNA: TGCGCCAGCAGCCAAGGGGTAGCGGGGAACACCGGGGAGCTGTTTTTT. Translation: CASSQGVAGNTGELFF.

V gene TRBV2 combines with J gene TRBJ2-3; D might be TRBD2 (5 bases). V dropped 6 bases and J dropped 4 bases, with 17 bases sitting between them. Germline assignment: CDR1 SNHLY and CDR2 FYNNEI. The CDR3 spans 15 residues. CDR3 sequence (DNA): TGTGCCAGCAGGCAGCCCCCGGGGAGTGCAGATACGCAGTATTTT. It specifies CASRQPPGSADTQYF.

V and J are TRBV9 and TRBJ2-7; 8 bases line up with TRBD1. V gave up 3 bases and J gave up 0 bases; unmatched junction bases: 8. CDR1 is SGDLS, CDR2 YYNGEE, per germline. The CDR3 extends over 16 amino acids. Written as DNA, the CDR3 is TGTGCCAGCAGCGCACTTCCGGGACAGGCCTCCTACGAGCAGTACTTC. The encoded protein is CASSALPGQASYEQYF.